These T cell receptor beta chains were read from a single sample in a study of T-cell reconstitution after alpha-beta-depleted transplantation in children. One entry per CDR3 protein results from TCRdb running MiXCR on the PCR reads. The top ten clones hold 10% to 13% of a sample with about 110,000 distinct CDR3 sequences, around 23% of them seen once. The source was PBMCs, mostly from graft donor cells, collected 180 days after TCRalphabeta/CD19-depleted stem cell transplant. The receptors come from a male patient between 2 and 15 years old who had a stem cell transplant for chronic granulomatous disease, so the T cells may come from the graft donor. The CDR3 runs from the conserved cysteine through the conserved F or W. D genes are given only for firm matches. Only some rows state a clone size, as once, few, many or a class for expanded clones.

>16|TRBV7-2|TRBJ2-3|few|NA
TGTGCCAGCAGCTTAGATGTAGCAGGGTTCACAGATACGCAGTATTTT
CASSLDVAGFTDTQYF
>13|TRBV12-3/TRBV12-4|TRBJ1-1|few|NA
TGTGCCAGCAGGCGAGGGGAAGTCACTGAAGCTTTCTTT
CASRRGEVTEAFF
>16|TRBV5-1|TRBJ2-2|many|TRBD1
TGCGCCAGCAGCTTCCTGGCAGGGGGAGAGACCGGGGAGCTGTTTTTT
CASSFLAGGETGELFF
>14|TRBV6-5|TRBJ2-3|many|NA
TGTGCCAGCAGTTATCACAGGGGCACAGATACGCAGTATTTT
CASSYHRGTDTQYF
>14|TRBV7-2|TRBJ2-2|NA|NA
TGTGCCAGCAGCGTCGGACAGACGACCGGGGAGCTGTTTTTT
CASSVGQTTGELFF
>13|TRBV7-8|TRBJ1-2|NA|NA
TGTGCCAGCACCCCCGGCCCGGACTATGGCTACACCTTC
CASTPGPDYGYTF
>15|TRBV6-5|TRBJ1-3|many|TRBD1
TGTGCCAGCAGTTACTCGACAGGGCTTGGAAACACCATATATTTT
CASSYSTGLGNTIYF
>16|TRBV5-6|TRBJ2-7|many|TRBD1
TGTGCCAGCAGTTCACCGGGACAGGGGGCGACGTACGAGCAGTACTTC
CASSSPGQGATYEQYF
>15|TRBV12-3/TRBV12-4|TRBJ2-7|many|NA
TGTGCCAGCAGTTTCAGGGGCCTTTTTTCCTACGAGCAGTACTTC
CASSFRGLFSYEQYF
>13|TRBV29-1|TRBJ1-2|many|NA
TGCAGCGTACGAGGGGAGGGCGGCTATGGCTACACCTTC
CSVRGEGGYGYTF
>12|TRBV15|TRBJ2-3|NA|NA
TGTGCCACCAGCAAATACAGGGATACGCAGTATTTT
CATSKYRDTQYF
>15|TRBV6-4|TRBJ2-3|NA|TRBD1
TGTGCCAGCAGTGCCGGGACAGGGGGCACAGATACGCAGTATTTT
CASSAGTGGTDTQYF
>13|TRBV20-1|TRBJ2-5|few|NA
TGCAGTGCTCATTGGGATCGTCTGGAGACCCAGTACTTC
CSAHWDRLETQYF
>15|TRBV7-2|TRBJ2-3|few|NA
TGTGCCAGCAGCTTTCCCGGGACCTCGCCAGATACGCAGTATTTT
CASSFPGTSPDTQYF
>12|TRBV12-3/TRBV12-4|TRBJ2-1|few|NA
TGTGCCAGCAGCGAGATCAGCAATGAGCAGTTCTTC
CASSEISNEQFF
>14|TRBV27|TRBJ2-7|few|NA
TGTGCCAACCAACCTTCCACCAGGGGATACGAGCAGTACTTC
CANQPSTRGYEQYF
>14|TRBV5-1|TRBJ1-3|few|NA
TGCGCCAGCAGCTTGATGCCCTCTGGAAACACCATATATTTT
CASSLMPSGNTIYF
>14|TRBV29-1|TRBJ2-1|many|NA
TGCAGCGTTGAGGGCGCTATCCACTACAATGAGCAGTTCTTC
CSVEGAIHYNEQFF
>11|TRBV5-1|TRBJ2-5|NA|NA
TGCGCCAGCAGCTTGAAGCAGACCCAGTACTTC
CASSLKQTQYF
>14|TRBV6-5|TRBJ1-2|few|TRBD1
TGTGCCAGCAGTTACGGGGACAGGGGCTATGGCTACACCTTC
CASSYGDRGYGYTF
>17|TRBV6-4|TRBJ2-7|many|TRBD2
TGTGCCAGCAGTGAGAGAAGGGCCGGGGGGAGCTCCTACGAGCAGTACTTC
CASSERRAGGSSYEQYF
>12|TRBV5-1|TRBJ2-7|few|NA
TGCGCCAGCAGCTTGGGGGTTGACGAGCAGTACTTC
CASSLGVDEQYF
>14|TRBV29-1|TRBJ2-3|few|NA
TGCAGCGTTGACTTGGCCCGGGGAGGAGATACGCAGTATTTT
CSVDLARGGDTQYF
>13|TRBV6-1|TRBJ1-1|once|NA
TGTGCCAGCAAGGGGGGCGGGAACACTGAAGCTTTCTTT
CASKGGGNTEAFF
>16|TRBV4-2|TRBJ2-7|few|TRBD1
TGTGCCAGCAGCCAAGTGGCTGGGACAGGGGGCGACGAGCAGTACTTC
CASSQVAGTGGDEQYF
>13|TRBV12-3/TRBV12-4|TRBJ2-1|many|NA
TGTGCCAGCAGCCAGAAGGTTTACAATGAGCAGTTCTTC
CASSQKVYNEQFF
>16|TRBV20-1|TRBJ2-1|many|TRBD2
TGCAGTGCTAGTGGGACTAGACACCTGGTGGGAAATGAGCAGTTCTTC
CSASGTRHLVGNEQFF
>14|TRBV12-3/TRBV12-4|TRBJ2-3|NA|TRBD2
TGTGCCAGCACACTGGGAGGGGCACAAGATACGCAGTATTTT
CASTLGGAQDTQYF
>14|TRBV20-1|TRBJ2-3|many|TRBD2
TGCAGTGCTAGAGCGGCGGCTAGCGGGTCAAAGCAGTATTTT
CSARAAASGSKQYF
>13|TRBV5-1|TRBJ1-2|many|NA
TGCGCCAGCAGAAGGGACATTGGCTATGGCTACACCTTC
CASRRDIGYGYTF
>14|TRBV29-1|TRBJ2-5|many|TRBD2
TGCAGCGTTGAGACTAGCGGGAGTGCAGAGACCCAGTACTTC
CSVETSGSAETQYF
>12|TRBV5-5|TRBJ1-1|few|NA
TGTGCCAGCAGCTTGTTGGGCACTGAAGCTTTCTTT
CASSLLGTEAFF
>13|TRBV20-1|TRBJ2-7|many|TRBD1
TGCAGTGCTCGGACAGGACTCACCTACGAGCAGTACTTC
CSARTGLTYEQYF
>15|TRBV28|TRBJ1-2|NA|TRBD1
TGTGCCAGCAGTTTGCAATCCGGGACAGGGGGCGGCTACACCTTC
CASSLQSGTGGGYTF
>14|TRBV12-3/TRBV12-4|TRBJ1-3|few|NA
TGTGCCAGCAGACGGACAGTCTCTGGAAACACCATATATTTT
CASRRTVSGNTIYF
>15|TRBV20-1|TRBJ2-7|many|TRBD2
TGCAGTGCCCCCCCTGGGACTACCGAGATTCTTGAGCAGTACTTC
CSAPPGTTEILEQYF
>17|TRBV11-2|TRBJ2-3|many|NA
TGTGCCAGCAGCTTAGGTCAAAGGGCCGCCCGCACAGATACGCAGTATTTT
CASSLGQRAARTDTQYF